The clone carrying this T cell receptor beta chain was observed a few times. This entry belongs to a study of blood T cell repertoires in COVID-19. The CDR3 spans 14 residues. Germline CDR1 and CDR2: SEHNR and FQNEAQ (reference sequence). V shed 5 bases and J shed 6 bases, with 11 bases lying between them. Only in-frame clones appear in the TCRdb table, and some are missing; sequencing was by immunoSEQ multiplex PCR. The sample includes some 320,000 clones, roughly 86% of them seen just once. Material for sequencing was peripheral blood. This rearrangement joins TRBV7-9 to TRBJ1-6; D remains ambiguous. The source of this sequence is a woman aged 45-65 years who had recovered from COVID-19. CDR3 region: CASSAGGSNSPLHF. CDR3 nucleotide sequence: TGTGCCAGCAGCGCGGGCGGCAGTAATTCACCCCTCCACTTT. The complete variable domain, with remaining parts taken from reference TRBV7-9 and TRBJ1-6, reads DTGVSQNPRHKITKRGQNVTFRCDPISEHNRLYWYRQTLGQGPEFLTYFQNEAQLEKSRLLSDRFSAERPKGSFSTLEIQRTEQGDSAMYLCASSAGGSNSPLHFGNGTRLTVT.